The 23 T cell receptor beta chains below all came from one sample that was sequenced in a study of blood T cell repertoires in COVID-19. Sequenced by immunoSEQ multiplex PCR; TCRdb stores in-frame clones only, minus some. Here the sample spans around 7,000 clones, roughly 85% being singletons. The specimen was peripheral blood. The receptors here all came from a human donor with active COVID-19. The donor label of this sample is uncertain.

V and J are TRBV28 and TRBJ1-1; 9 bases fit TRBD1. The CDR3 totals 15 residues. J lost 4 bases, V lost 5 bases, and 8 bases had no gene match. Per germline, CDR1 MDHEN and CDR2 SYDVKM. CDR3 nucleotides: TGTGCCAGCAGTCCAAACAGGGGGCGCGGCACTGAAGCTTTCTTT. Translation: CASSPNRGRGTEAFF.

V gene TRBV24-1 combines with J gene TRBJ2-7; TRBD2 is a possible D gene (5 bases). The germline V gene has CDR1 KGHDR and CDR2 SFDVKD. The CDR3 loop spans 16 amino acids. Trimming cost V 0 bases and J 1 base, with 12 bases left between them. CDR3 region: CATSDLRGQPSYEQYF. The CDR3, as DNA: TGTGCCACCAGTGATTTGCGAGGGCAGCCATCCTACGAGCAGTACTTC.

The V gene is TRBV28, the J gene TRBJ2-1; 11 bases line up with TRBD2. Germline lookup yields CDR1 MDHEN and CDR2 SYDVKM. V shed 6 bases, J shed 7 bases, and the junction held 5 bases outside the gene matches. This CDR3 contains 14 residues. CDR3 loop: CASRLAGGRNEQFF. As DNA, the CDR3 is TGTGCCAGCAGATTAGCGGGAGGGCGGAATGAGCAGTTCTTC.

CDR3 in amino acids: CASSALAGGHRDTQYF. DNA for the CDR3: TGTGCCAGCAGCGCACTAGCGGGGGGGCATAGAGATACGCAGTATTTT. The chain links TRBV14 to TRBJ2-3; 13 bases map to TRBD2. This CDR3 spans 16 amino acids. Germline CDR1 and CDR2: SGHDN and FVKESK. V was pared by 5 bases and J by 5 bases, with 7 bases of the junction left unmatched.

The chain carries TRBV9 and TRBJ2-1; 7 bases line up with TRBD2. This CDR3 spans 15 amino acids. The V gene's germline CDR1 is SGDLS and CDR2 YYNGEE. V shed 5 bases, J shed 2 bases, and the junction held 7 bases outside the gene matches. The CDR3 region has the DNA TGTGCCAGCAGAGCGGGGATCGAGCCCTACAATGAGCAGTTCTTC. Its translation is CASRAGIEPYNEQFF.

In this sample, this clone turned up a few times. V is TRBV5-1 and J is TRBJ2-7, with 15 bases identical to TRBD2. Germline V CDR1 and CDR2: SGHRS, YFSETQ. The CDR3 spans 15 residues. Trimming removed 4 bases from V and 6 bases from J; junction bases left unmatched: 5. CDR3 sequence reads: CASSIGTSGRSEQYF. In DNA form, the CDR3 reads TGCGCCAGCAGCATAGGGACTAGCGGGAGGAGCGAGCAGTACTTC.

This clone was seen once. The V and J genes are TRBV5-5 and TRBJ1-2; 12 bases map to TRBD1. Germline-derived CDR1 and CDR2 are SGHKS and YYEKEE (reference sequence). CDR3 size: 14 residues. V dropped 4 bases and J dropped 6; count of bases not matched to a gene: 4. CDR3 amino acids: CASSGTGGANGYTF. For the CDR3, the DNA is TGTGCCAGCAGCGGGACAGGGGGCGCCAATGGCTACACCTTC.

This clone was seen a few times. V gene TRBV7-9 combines with J gene TRBJ2-5, with 9 bases identical to TRBD2. With V trimmed by 3 bases and J by 4 bases, 12 bases remained unmatched. The CDR3 is 17 amino acids. In germline, CDR1 is SEHNR, CDR2 FQNEAQ (reference sequence). The CDR3 loop reads CASSLGAGGGAGETQYF. CDR3 DNA sequence: TGTGCCAGCAGCTTGGGAGCTGGCGGGGGGGCAGGAGAGACCCAGTACTTC.

This rearrangement joins TRBV5-1 to TRBJ2-1; 7 bases map to TRBD1. The CDR3 is 15 amino acids. The germline gives CDR1 SGHRS, CDR2 YFSETQ. V lost 0 bases and J lost 6; bases outside the gene matches: 6. The CDR3 spells CASSLVRTGVNEQFF. The DNA for the CDR3 is TGCGCCAGCAGCTTGGTTCGGACAGGCGTCAATGAGCAGTTCTTC.

The chain couples TRBV6-5 to TRBJ2-1; D call uncertain. The CDR3 has 13 amino acids. V was clipped by 2 bases and J by 8 bases, with 10 bases between them. Looked up from germline, CDR1 is MNHEY and CDR2 is SVGAGI. Written as DNA, the CDR3 is TGTGCCAGCAGTTACGACGGGTTCTATGAGCAGTTCTTC. This encodes CASSYDGFYEQFF.

The gene calls are TRBV5-6 and TRBJ2-5; TRBD1 is a possible D gene (6 bases). Germline V gene sequence: CDR1 SGHDT, CDR2 YYEEEE. The CDR3 loop spans 15 amino acids. V was clipped by 2 bases and J by 1 base, with 12 bases between them. CDR3 sequence: CASSFAAGVQETQYF. The CDR3 DNA follows: TGTGCCAGCAGCTTTGCGGCAGGGGTCCAAGAGACCCAGTACTTC. Based on the CDR3 plus reference TRBV5-6 and TRBJ2-5, the full variable domain is DAGVTQSPTHLIKTRGQQVTLRCSPKSGHDTVSWYQQALGQGPQFIFQYYEEEERQRGNFPDRFSGHQFPNYSSELNVNALLLGDSALYLCASSFAAGVQETQYFGPGTRLLVL.

J is TRBJ2-1 and V is TRBV7-6; 13 bases align to TRBD2. Germline V gene lookup returns CDR1 SGHVS and CDR2 FNYEAQ. This CDR3 is built from 16 residues. The V gene end was trimmed by 4 bases and the J gene end by 9 bases; junction bases not matched to a gene: 9. CDR3 DNA: TGTGCCAGCAGCTCCGGACTAGCGGGAGATCGGGGTGAGCAGTTCTTC. Its translation is CASSSGLAGDRGEQFF.

Comment on this clone: In the same sample, other DNA sequences code for this CDR3. This chain uses TRBV19 with TRBJ1-2, with 10 bases matching TRBD1. Germline CDR1 and CDR2: LNHDA and SQIVND (reference sequence). The CDR3 consists of 14 residues. Losses at the gene ends were 5 bases for V and 5 bases for J; bases not matched to a gene: 5. CDR3 sequence reads: CASSPRGQGYGYTF. The CDR3 DNA reads TGTGCCAGTAGTCCCCGGGGACAGGGGTATGGCTACACCTTC.

The chain recombines TRBV27 with TRBJ2-4; maybe TRBD1 (6 bases). From germline, CDR1 is MNHEY and CDR2 SMNVEV (reference sequence). The CDR3 runs 17 residues. V gave up 5 bases and J gave up 0 bases, with 17 bases separating them. The CDR3 spells CASSPVGAPSAKNIQYF. The DNA of the CDR3 is TGTGCCAGCAGTCCCGTGGGGGCCCCTTCAGCCAAAAACATTCAGTACTTC.

The V and J genes are TRBV24-1 and TRBJ2-1; 7 nucleotides align to TRBD2. The CDR3 has 16 residues. V lost 1 base to trimming and J lost 0 bases; unmatched junction nucleotides: 2. The V gene's germline CDR1 is KGHDR and CDR2 SFDVKD. The CDR3 loop reads CATSDFRGSSYNEQFF. The CDR3 DNA reads as TGTGCCACCAGTGATTTTCGCGGGAGCTCCTACAATGAGCAGTTCTTC.

This clone was seen just once. This chain links TRBV12-3 or TRBV12-4 with TRBJ1-5; 8 bases align to TRBD1. V lost 6 bases and J lost 6; bases outside the gene matches: 4. CDR3 length: 13 amino acids. CDR3 bases: TGTGCCAGCAGCCAGGGGGCCGGTCAGCCCCAGCATTTT. Its translation is CASSQGAGQPQHF.

The chain recombines TRBV6-5 with TRBJ2-3; D is unclear. Germline V gives CDR1 MNHEY, CDR2 SVGAGI. The V end was cut by 6 bases, the J end by 2 bases, with 9 bases between. The CDR3 is made up of 13 amino acids. CDR3 loop: CASRLDHTDTQYF. The CDR3 bases are TGTGCCAGCAGGCTAGACCACACAGATACGCAGTATTTT.

V and J are TRBV11-2 and TRBJ1-1; D is uncertain. The CDR3 runs to 12 residues. V lost 8 bases, J lost 1 base, and 8 bases lay in between. Germline V gene lookup returns CDR1 SGHAT and CDR2 FQNNGV. The CDR3 loop is CASGTRNTEAFF. The CDR3 bases are TGTGCCAGCGGCACAAGGAACACTGAAGCTTTCTTT. Filled out from reference TRBV11-2 and TRBJ1-1, the complete variable domain reads EAGVAQSPRYKIIEKRQSVAFWCNPISGHATLYWYQQILGQGPKLLIQFQNNGVVDDSQLPKDRFSAERLKGVDSTLKIQPAKLEDSAVYLCASGTRNTEAFFGQGTRLTVV.

The table lists this clone with a count of one. V and J are TRBV2 and TRBJ1-4, with 8 bases aligning to TRBD1. V lost 5 bases to trimming and J lost 8 bases; unmatched junction nucleotides: 1. Germline assignment: CDR1 SNHLY and CDR2 FYNNEI. This CDR3 contains 12 residues. Here the CDR3 reads CASSRTGEKLFF. The CDR3 DNA reads as TGTGCCAGCAGTCGGACAGGGGAAAAACTGTTTTTT.

The rearrangement uses TRBV9 and TRBJ1-2; 10 bases fit TRBD1. Germline loops: CDR1 SGDLS, CDR2 YYNGEE. The V and J ends lost 4 bases and 7 bases, in that order; junction bases with no gene match: 7. The CDR3 contains 14 residues. This CDR3 reads CASSPLTGGGGYTF. The CDR3, as DNA: TGTGCCAGCAGCCCACTGACAGGGGGCGGTGGCTACACCTTC.

This rearrangement joins TRBV19 to TRBJ2-3; 11 bases are shared with TRBD2. CDR1 and CDR2 from the germline V gene are LNHDA and SQIVND (reference sequence). Trimming took 5 bases from V and 3 from J; bases not matched to a gene: 4. The CDR3 extends over 15 amino acids. The CDR3 loop reads CASSPIAGGTDTQYF. DNA of the CDR3: TGTGCCAGTAGTCCCATAGCGGGAGGGACAGATACGCAGTATTTT.

The J gene is TRBJ2-4, the V gene TRBV18, with a weak D call TRBD1 (6 bases). Trimming took 5 bases from V and 0 from J, leaving 20 bases between them. There are 18 residues in the CDR3. Germline V lookup: CDR1 KGHSH, CDR2 LQKENI. Here the CDR3 DNA reads TGTGCCAGCTCATCGGACAGCCCGACCAGCCTAGCCAAAAACATTCAGTACTTC. Its translation is CASSSDSPTSLAKNIQYF.

This chain links TRBV24-1 with TRBJ2-5, with 10 bases lining up with TRBD2. V shed 4 bases and J 4 bases; nucleotides not matched to a gene: 8. The CDR3 extends over 16 amino acids. Germline CDR1 reads KGHDR; CDR2 reads SFDVKD. CDR3 residues: CATSDPLAGAGETQYF. Written as DNA, the CDR3 is TGTGCCACCAGTGACCCCCTAGCGGGAGCGGGAGAGACCCAGTACTTC.